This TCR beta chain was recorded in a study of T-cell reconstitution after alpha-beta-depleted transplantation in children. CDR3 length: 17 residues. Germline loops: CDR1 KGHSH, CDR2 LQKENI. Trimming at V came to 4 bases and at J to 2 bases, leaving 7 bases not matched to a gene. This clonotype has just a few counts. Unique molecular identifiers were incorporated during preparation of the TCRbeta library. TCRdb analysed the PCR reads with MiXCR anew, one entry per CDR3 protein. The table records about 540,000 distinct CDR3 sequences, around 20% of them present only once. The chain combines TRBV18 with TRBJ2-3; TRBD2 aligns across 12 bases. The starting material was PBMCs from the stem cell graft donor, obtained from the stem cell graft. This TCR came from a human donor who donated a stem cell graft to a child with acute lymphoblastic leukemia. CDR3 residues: CASSRLAGVPHTDTQYF. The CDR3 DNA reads TGTGCCAGCTCACGACTAGCGGGAGTCCCCCACACAGATACGCAGTATTTT.